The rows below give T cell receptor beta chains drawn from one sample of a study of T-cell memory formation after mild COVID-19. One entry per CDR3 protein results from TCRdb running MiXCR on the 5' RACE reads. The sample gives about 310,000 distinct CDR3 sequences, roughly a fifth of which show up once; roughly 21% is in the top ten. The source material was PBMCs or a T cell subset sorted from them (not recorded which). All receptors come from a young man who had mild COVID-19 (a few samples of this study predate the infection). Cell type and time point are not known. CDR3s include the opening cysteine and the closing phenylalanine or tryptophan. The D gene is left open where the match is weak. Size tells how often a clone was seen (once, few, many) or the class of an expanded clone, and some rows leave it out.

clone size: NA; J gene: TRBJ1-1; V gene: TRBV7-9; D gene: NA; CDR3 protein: CASSLTGQLEAFF; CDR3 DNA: TGTGCCAGCAGCTTAACAGGGCAGCTCGAAGCTTTCTTT
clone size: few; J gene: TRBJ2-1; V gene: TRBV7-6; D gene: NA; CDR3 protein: CASSARLAAQSYNEQFF; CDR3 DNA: TGTGCCAGCAGCGCCCGTTTAGCGGCTCAATCCTACAATGAGCAGTTCTTC
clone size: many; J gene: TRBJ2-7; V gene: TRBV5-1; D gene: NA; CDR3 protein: CASSYPGDEQYF; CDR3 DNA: TGCGCCAGCAGCTATCCAGGGGACGAGCAGTACTTC
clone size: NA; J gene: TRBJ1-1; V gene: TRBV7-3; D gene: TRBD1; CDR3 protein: CASSPGTGRAFF; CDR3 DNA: TGTGCCAGCAGCCCTGGGACAGGAAGGGCTTTCTTT
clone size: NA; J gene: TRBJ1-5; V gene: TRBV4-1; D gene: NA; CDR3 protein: CASSQDRGGVPSNQPQHF; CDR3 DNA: TGCGCCAGCAGCCAAGACCGGGGTGGGGTCCCGAGCAATCAGCCCCAGCATTTT
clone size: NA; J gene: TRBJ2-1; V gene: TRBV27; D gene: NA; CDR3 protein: CASSFRDLNEQFF; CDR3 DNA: TGTGCCAGCAGTTTCAGGGATCTCAATGAGCAGTTCTTC
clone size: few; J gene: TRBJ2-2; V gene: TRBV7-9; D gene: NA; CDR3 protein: CASVQVTGELFF; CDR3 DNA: TGTGCCAGCGTACAGGTCACCGGGGAGCTGTTTTTT
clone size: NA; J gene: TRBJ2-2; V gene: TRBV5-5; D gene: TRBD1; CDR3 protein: CASSLEGARTGELFF; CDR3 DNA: TGTGCCAGCAGCTTGGAGGGGGCGCGGACCGGGGAGCTGTTTTTT
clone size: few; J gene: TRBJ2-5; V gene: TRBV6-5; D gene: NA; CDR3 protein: CASKPPGGAETQYF; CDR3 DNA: TGTGCCAGCAAACCTCCCGGGGGCGCGGAGACCCAGTACTTC
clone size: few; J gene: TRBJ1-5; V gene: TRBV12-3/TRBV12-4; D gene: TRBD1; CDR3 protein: CASSLVQGADQPQHF; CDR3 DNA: TGTGCCAGCAGTTTAGTTCAGGGGGCCGATCAGCCCCAGCATTTT
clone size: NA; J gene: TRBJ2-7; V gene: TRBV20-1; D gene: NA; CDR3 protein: CSATTVSTEGEQYF; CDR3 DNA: TGCAGTGCCACAACCGTTTCCACTGAGGGCGAGCAGTACTTC
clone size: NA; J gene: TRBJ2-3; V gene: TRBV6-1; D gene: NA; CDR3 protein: CASSEASPDTQYF; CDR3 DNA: TGTGCCAGCAGTGAAGCTAGTCCAGATACGCAGTATTTT
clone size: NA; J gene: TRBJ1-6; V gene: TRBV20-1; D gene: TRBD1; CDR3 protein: CSASLGTGFYNSPLHF; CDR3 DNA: TGCAGTGCTAGTCTAGGGACAGGGTTCTATAATTCACCCCTCCACTTT
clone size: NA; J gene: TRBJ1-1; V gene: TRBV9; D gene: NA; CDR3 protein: CASSVAAWTEAFF; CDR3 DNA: TGTGCCAGCAGCGTAGCAGCGTGGACTGAAGCTTTCTTT
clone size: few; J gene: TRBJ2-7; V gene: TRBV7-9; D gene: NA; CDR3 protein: CASTSVGGLLYEQYF; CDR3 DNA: TGTGCCAGCACCTCCGTGGGGGGCCTCCTTTACGAGCAGTACTTC
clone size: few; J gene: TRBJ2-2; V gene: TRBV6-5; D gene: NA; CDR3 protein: CASSYQGAKGTGELFF; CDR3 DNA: TGTGCCAGCAGTTATCAAGGGGCAAAGGGCACCGGGGAGCTGTTTTTT
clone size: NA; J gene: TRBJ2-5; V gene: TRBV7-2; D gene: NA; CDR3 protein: CASSYIVPTQYF; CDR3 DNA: TGTGCCAGCAGTTACATCGTGCCCACCCAGTACTTC
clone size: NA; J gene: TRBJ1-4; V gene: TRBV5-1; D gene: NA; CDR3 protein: CASRLSAHGNEKLFF; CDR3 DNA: TGCGCCAGCAGACTCTCGGCCCACGGGAATGAAAAACTGTTTTTT
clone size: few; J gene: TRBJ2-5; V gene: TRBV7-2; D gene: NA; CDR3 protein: CASSLIGDRQETQYF; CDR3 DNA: TGTGCCAGCAGCTTAATCGGCGATCGACAAGAGACCCAGTACTTC
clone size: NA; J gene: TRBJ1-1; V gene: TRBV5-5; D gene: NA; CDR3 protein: CASSGQGWGNTEAFF; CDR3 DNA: TGTGCCAGCAGCGGCCAGGGGTGGGGGAACACTGAAGCTTTCTTT
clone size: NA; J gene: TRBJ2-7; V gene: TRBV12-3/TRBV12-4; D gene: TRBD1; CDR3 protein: CASRTGTGPYEQYF; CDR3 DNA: TGTGCCAGCAGGACCGGGACAGGACCCTACGAGCAGTACTTC
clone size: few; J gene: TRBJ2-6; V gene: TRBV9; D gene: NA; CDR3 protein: CASSVAGVGANVLTF; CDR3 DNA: TGTGCCAGCAGCGTAGCCGGGGTTGGGGCCAACGTCCTGACTTTC
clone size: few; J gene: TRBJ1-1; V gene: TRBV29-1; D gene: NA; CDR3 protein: CSGVDGANWAEAFF; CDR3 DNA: TGCAGCGGAGTAGACGGGGCCAATTGGGCTGAAGCTTTCTTT
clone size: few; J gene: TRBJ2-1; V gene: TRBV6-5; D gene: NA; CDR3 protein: CASSYEDEQFF; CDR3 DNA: TGTGCCAGCAGTTACGAGGATGAGCAGTTCTTC
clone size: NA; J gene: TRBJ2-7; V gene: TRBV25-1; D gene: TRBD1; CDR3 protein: CASSERTGGGEQYF; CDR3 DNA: TGTGCCAGCAGTGAACGGACAGGGGGTGGCGAGCAGTACTTC
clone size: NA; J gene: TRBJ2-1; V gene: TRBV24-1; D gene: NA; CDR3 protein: CATSDHNRASSSYNEQFF; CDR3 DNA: TGTGCCACCAGTGACCACAATCGGGCGTCGAGCTCCTACAATGAGCAGTTCTTC
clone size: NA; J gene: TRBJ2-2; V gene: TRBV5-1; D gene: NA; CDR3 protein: CASTPVDTGELFF; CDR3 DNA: TGCGCCAGCACGCCGGTAGACACCGGGGAGCTGTTTTTT
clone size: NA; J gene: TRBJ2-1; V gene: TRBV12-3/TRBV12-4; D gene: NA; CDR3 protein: CASSSRRYNEQFF; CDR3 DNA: TGTGCCAGCAGCTCGAGACGCTACAATGAGCAGTTCTTC
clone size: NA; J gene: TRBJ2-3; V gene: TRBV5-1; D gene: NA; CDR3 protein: CASSLGDLSSTDTQYF; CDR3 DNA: TGCGCCAGCAGCTTGGGGGACCTCTCTAGCACAGATACGCAGTATTTT